This TCR beta chain was recorded in a study of beta chain features in type 1 diabetes. Germline loops: CDR1 MNHEY, CDR2 SMNVEV (reference sequence). V was cut by 0 bases and J by 8 bases, with 13 bases left in between. This CDR3 is built from 14 residues. The study, taken as a whole, reports: There was no resolution here of whether HLA type influences TCRB rearrangement. Patients' naive, central memory and Treg TCRB repertoires seemed closer to one another than those of healthy donors. Equally in patients and controls, PCR might preferentially amplify shorter templates.

Expressed TCRB transcripts were sequenced, since all the RNA that had been isolated was reverse transcribed. Clones were read by immunoSEQ multiplex PCR, and TCRdb kept only the in-frame ones, dropping some. This sample has about 620,000 clones, with less than 20% found just once. Regarding this clone: Its antigen is not identified.

Every participating donor gave one draw, a heparinised blood sample averaging approximately 110 mL. The sample consisted of naive CD4+ T cells from blood. The source is a man between 18 and 29 years old in good health. V usage is TRBV27 and J usage is TRBJ1-1; the D is unclear. The DNA for the CDR3 is TGTGCCAGCAGTTTATCGAGATTGCGTGTCGAAGCTTTCTTT. Its translation: CASSLSRLRVEAFF.